This T cell receptor (beta chain) is from a study of beta chain features in type 1 diabetes. Whole-study findings and limits: The study found moderately but significantly shorter TCRB CDR3s in all four CD4+ subsets of Type 1 diabetes patients. A definitive answer on HLA type influencing TCRB rearrangement was not reached here.

This CDR3 contains 14 residues. V was clipped by 3 bases and J by 11 bases; unmatched bases: 11. Germline CDR1 and CDR2: SEHNR and FQNEAQ (reference sequence). On this clone itself: Its antigen is as yet unknown.

Researchers reported sorting CD4+ naive, central memory, regulatory and stem cell-like memory cells via CD45RO/CCR7/CD25/CD127/CD95/CD27. Sorted populations were all over 95% pure. Reverse transcription of all isolated RNA meant that expressed TCRB transcripts were sequenced. Generated by immunoSEQ multiplex PCR, the TCRdb table keeps only in-frame clones and is missing some. Of around 280,000 clones listed, approximately 16% are singletons. The sequenced sample was naive CD4+ T cells from blood. The chain has TRBV7-9 and TRBJ2-5; TRBD1 matches 8 bases. This sequence was found in a man aged 18 to 29 with type 1 diabetes. As DNA, the CDR3 is TGTGCCAGCAGCTTGAGGACAGGGTCGGGAGAGCAGTACTTC. Amino acid sequence: CASSLRTGSGEQYF.